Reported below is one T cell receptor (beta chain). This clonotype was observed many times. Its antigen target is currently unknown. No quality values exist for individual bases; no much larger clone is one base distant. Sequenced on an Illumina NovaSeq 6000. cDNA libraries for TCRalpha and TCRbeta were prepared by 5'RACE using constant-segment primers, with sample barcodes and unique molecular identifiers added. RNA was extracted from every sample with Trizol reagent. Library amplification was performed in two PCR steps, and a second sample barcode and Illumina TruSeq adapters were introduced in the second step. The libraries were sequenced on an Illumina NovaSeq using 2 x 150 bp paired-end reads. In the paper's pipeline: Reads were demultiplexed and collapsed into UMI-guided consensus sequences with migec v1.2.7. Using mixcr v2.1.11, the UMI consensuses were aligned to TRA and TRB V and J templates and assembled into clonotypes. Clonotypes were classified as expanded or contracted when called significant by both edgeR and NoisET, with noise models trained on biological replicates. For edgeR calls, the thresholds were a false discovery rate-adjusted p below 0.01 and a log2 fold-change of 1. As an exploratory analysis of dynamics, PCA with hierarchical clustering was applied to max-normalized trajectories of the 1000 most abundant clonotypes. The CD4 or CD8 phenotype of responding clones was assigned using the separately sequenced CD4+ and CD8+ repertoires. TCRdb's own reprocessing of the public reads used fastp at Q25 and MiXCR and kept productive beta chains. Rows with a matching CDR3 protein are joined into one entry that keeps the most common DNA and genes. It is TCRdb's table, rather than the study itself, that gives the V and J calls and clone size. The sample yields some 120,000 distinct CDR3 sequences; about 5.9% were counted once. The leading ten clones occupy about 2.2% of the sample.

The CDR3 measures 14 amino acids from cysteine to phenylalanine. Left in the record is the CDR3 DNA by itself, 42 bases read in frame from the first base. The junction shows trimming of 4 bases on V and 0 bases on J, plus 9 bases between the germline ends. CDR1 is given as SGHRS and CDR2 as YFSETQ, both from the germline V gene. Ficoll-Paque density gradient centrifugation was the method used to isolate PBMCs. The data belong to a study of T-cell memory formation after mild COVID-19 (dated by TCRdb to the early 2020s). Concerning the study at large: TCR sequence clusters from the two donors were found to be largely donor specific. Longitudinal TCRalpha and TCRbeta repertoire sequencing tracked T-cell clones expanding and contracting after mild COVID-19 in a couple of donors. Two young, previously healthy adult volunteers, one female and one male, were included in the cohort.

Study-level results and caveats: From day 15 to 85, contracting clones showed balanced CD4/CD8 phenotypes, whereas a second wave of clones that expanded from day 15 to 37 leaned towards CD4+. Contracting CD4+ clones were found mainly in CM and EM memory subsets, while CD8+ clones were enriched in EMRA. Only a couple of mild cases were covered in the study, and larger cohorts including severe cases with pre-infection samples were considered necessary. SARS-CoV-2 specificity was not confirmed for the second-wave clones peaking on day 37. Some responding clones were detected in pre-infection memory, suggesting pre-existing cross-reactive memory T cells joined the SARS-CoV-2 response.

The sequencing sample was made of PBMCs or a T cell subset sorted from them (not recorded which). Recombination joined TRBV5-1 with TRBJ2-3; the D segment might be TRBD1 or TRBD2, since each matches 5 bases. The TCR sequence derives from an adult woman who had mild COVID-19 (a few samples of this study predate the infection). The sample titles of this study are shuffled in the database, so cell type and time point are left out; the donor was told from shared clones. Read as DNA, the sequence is TGCGCCAGCAGCGGTGGGGACAGCACAGATACGCAGTATTTT. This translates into CASSGGDSTDTQYF.